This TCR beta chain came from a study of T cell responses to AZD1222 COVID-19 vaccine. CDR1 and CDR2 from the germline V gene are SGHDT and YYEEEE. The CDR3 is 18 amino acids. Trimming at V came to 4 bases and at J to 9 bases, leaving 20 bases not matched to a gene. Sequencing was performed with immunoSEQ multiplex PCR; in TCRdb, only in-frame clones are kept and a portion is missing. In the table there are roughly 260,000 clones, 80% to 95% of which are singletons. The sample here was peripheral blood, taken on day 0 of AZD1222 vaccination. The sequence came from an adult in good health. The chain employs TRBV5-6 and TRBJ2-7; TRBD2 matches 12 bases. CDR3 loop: CASSNFLPLAGGPWGQYF. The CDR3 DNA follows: TGTGCCAGCAGCAACTTTCTACCGCTAGCGGGAGGGCCATGGGGGCAGTACTTC.